The 14 T cell receptor beta chains presented below share a single source sample, sequenced in a study of long-term antiretroviral therapy in people with HIV. immunoSEQ v3.0 was run at survey level. Produced via immunoSEQ multiplex PCR; TCRdb's table is partial and in-frame only. The top ten hold just over 3.5% of the sample, which has roughly 28,000 clones, over 85% seen once. The sequencing used unsorted PBMCs, collected 1.8 years after starting antiretroviral therapy. The origin of the receptors is a woman between 18 and 29 years old with HIV.

The chain has TRBV15 and TRBJ2-1; D not resolved. The V end lost 0 bases, the J end lost 10 bases, and 10 bases lay between the germline ends. Germline V gives CDR1 LNHNV, CDR2 YYDKDF (reference sequence). The CDR3 loop spans 13 amino acids. CDR3: CATSRDRREEQFF. CDR3 bases: TGTGCCACCAGCAGAGATAGAAGAGAAGAGCAGTTCTTC.

J is TRBJ1-1 and V is TRBV6-5; D gene uncertain. Germline V gene sequence: CDR1 MNHEY, CDR2 SVGAGI. The CDR3 totals 12 residues. V was clipped by 8 bases and J by 1 base, with 8 bases between them. CDR3 protein: CASSRGNTEAFF. The CDR3 nucleotides read TGTGCCAGCTCTCGGGGGAACACTGAAGCTTTCTTT.

V is TRBV9 and J is TRBJ2-7, with 9 nucleotides matching TRBD2. Unmatched junction bases numbered 4, after V lost 0 bases and J lost 6 bases. The CDR3 is 14 residues long. Germline V gene lookup returns CDR1 SGDLS and CDR2 YYNGEE. DNA of the CDR3: TGTGCCAGCAGCGTAGACCTAGCGGGACGCGAGCAGTACTTC. This codes for CASSVDLAGREQYF.

This chain joins TRBV27 and TRBJ1-4; the D gene is possibly TRBD1 (5 bases). Trimming pared 8 bases from V and 8 bases from J, leaving 12 bases between. This CDR3 is built from 12 residues. Germline values: CDR1 MNHEY, CDR2 SMNVEV (reference sequence). The CDR3: CASHGPGEKLFF. The CDR3 nucleotides are TGTGCCAGCCACGGACCAGGGGAAAAACTGTTTTTT. Drawing the rest from reference TRBV27 and TRBJ1-4, the complete variable domain is EAQVTQNPRYLITVTGKKLTVTCSQNMNHEYMSWYRQDPGLGLRQIYYSMNVEVTDKGDVPEGYKVSRKEKRNFPLILESPSPNQTSLYFCASHGPGEKLFFGSGTQLSVL.

The chain links TRBV18 to TRBJ1-1; tentative D call: TRBD1 (5 bases). The V gene's germline CDR1 is KGHSH and CDR2 LQKENI. This CDR3 is built from 17 residues. V lost 6 bases to trimming and J lost 1 base, with 21 bases between them. CDR3 region: CASSRRAGTLGNTEAFF. Written as DNA, the CDR3 is TGTGCCAGCTCCCGAAGGGCAGGGACTCTTGGGAACACTGAAGCTTTCTTT.

This chain's CDR3 is CASIVLTRRCYEQYF. DNA of the CDR3: TGTGCCAGCATAGTTTTGACTCGTCGGTGTTACGAGCAGTACTTC. The rearrangement links TRBV6-5 to TRBJ2-7; D is unresolved. The germline gives CDR1 MNHEY, CDR2 SVGAGI. V was trimmed by 7 bases and J by 4 bases, leaving 20 bases between them. The CDR3 has 15 amino acids.

The chain joins TRBV7-9 to TRBJ1-3; D gene ambiguous. Trimming removed 6 bases from V and 0 bases from J, with 9 bases in between. The CDR3 has 14 residues. CDR1 SEHNR and CDR2 FQNEAQ come from the germline V gene (reference sequence). CDR3 bases: TGTGCCAGCAGTTCTCGGGTCTCTGGAAACACCATATATTTT. The encoded protein is CASSSRVSGNTIYF.

The V and J genes are TRBV7-6 and TRBJ1-5, with no clear D. The CDR3 contains 14 residues. The germline V and J ends were trimmed by 8 bases and 7 bases, with 18 bases remaining between them. Looked up from germline, CDR1 is SGHVS and CDR2 is FNYEAQ. The CDR3 DNA reads as TGTGCCAGCGCCCCCCGACTTGGCGGCCAGCCCCAGCATTTT. Its protein is CASAPRLGGQPQHF.

This rearrangement joins TRBV28 to TRBJ2-1; a possible D gene is TRBD2 (6 bases). Germline V lookup: CDR1 MDHEN, CDR2 SYDVKM. Trimming left V 7 bases short and J 4 bases short, with 20 bases between. The CDR3 loop spans 16 amino acids. The chain's CDR3 is CASTIRRGLAYNEQFF. The CDR3 nucleotides are TGTGCCAGCACCATCCGCCGAGGGCTAGCGTACAATGAGCAGTTCTTC.

V usage is TRBV15 and J usage is TRBJ1-5; D gene unclear. Trimming stripped 5 bases from V and 4 bases from J, with 6 bases between. This CDR3 has 12 residues. CDR1 LNHNV and CDR2 YYDKDF come from the germline V gene (reference sequence). CDR3 bases: TGTGCCACCAGCGGAGGAAATCAGCCCCAGCATTTT. Residues: CATSGGNQPQHF.

The chain carries TRBV7-3 and TRBJ1-1, with TRBD1 as a possible D gene (6 bases). Germline CDR1 is SGHTA and CDR2 is FQGTGA. The CDR3 has 17 residues. With 5 bases removed from V and 1 base from J, the gap between germline ends came to 20 bases. For the CDR3, the DNA is TGTGCCAGCAGCCCCCCCCCGGGATGGACAGCGAACACTGAAGCTTTCTTT. Translated: CASSPPPGWTANTEAFF.

The genes are TRBV7-6 and TRBJ2-7; the match to TRBD2 covers 11 bases. V lost 5 bases to trimming and J lost 3 bases; unmatched junction nucleotides: 9. The CDR3 is 16 residues long. Germline CDR1 reads SGHVS; CDR2 reads FNYEAQ. The CDR3 reads CASSAQVGTSGYEQYF. The CDR3 DNA reads TGTGCCAGCAGCGCCCAAGTCGGGACTAGCGGCTACGAGCAGTACTTC.

The chain joins TRBV4-1 to TRBJ2-2; 12 positions agree with TRBD2. Germline trimming cut 2 bases from V and 3 bases from J; bases unmatched to any gene: 7. Germline assignment: CDR1 MGHRA and CDR2 YSYEKL. This CDR3 has 18 residues. CDR3 loop: CASSQPSGRAKDTGELFF. The CDR3 coding sequence is TGCGCCAGCAGCCAACCTAGCGGGAGGGCCAAGGACACCGGGGAGCTGTTTTTT.

The V call is TRBV4-3, the J call TRBJ2-1; TRBD2 is a possible D gene (6 bases). V was shortened by 0 bases and J by 9 bases, with 15 bases between the two germline ends. CDR3 size: 15 residues. Germline V lookup: CDR1 LGHNA, CDR2 YSLEER. In nucleotides, the CDR3 is TGCGCCAGCAGCCAAGAGAAGACTAGTTACGGTGAGCAGTTCTTC. Translation: CASSQEKTSYGEQFF.